A selection of T cell receptor beta chains follows, all from one sample in a study of blood T cell repertoires in COVID-19. The method was immunoSEQ multiplex PCR; TCRdb's version includes in-frame clones alone and lacks a portion of them. This table holds 15,000 to 20,000 clones, about four fifths found once. The sample was peripheral blood. The receptors come from an elderly man with active COVID-19. The CDR3 runs from the conserved cysteine through the conserved F or W. The D gene is left open where the match is weak. Size is omitted from some rows. Given values are once, few, many or a class for expanded clones.

.	TRBV10-3	.	TRBJ2-1	TGTGCCATCAGTGACCCACAAACTAGCAATCGGGGTAGGGGGCAGTTCTTC	CAISDPQTSNRGRGQFF
few	TRBV27	TRBD1	TRBJ1-6	TGTGCCAGCAGCAGGACAGGCCTAAATTCACCCCTCCACTTT	CASSRTGLNSPLHF
few	TRBV5-6	.	TRBJ1-3	TGTGCCAGCAGATCGTGGGCCAGGGCTGGAAACACCATATATTTT	CASRSWARAGNTIYF
.	TRBV4-1	.	TRBJ2-5	TGCGCCAGCAGCCAAGATAACTCCCAAGAGACCCAGTACTTC	CASSQDNSQETQYF
.	TRBV11-2	.	TRBJ1-1	TGTGCCAGCAGCTTCAACAGGGACGAAGCTTTCTTT	CASSFNRDEAFF
.	TRBV3-1/TRBV3-2	TRBD2	TRBJ2-7	TGTGCCAGCAGCCAAGCTAGCGGACACTCCTACGAGCAGTACTTC	CASSQASGHSYEQYF
.	TRBV30	.	TRBJ1-2	TGTGCCTGGAGGAGGACAGCCCACCTTTTCTATGGCTACACCTTC	CAWRRTAHLFYGYTF
once	TRBV4-3	.	TRBJ2-1	TGCGCCAGCAGCCAAGATAGGAGCGGAGCCTACAATGAGCAGTTCTTC	CASSQDRSGAYNEQFF
.	TRBV28	TRBD1	TRBJ1-2	TGTGCCAGCAGCCGGGACAGGGGGAACTATGGCTACACCTTC	CASSRDRGNYGYTF
once	TRBV28	.	TRBJ2-7	TGTGCCAGCAGTTTGAACAGGCCGCCCTACGAGCAGTACTTC	CASSLNRPPYEQYF
once	TRBV7-2	TRBD2	TRBJ2-3	TGTGCCAGCAGCTTAGAACTAGCGGGAGGGCCGACAGATACGCAGTATTTT	CASSLELAGGPTDTQYF
.	TRBV4-2	TRBD1	TRBJ2-1	TGTGCCAGCAGCCAAGGAGCGGGGACAGGGGCACATGAGCAGTTCTTC	CASSQGAGTGAHEQFF
.	TRBV7-2	.	TRBJ2-1	TGTGCCAGCAGCTTAGTGTCCCTAGCCTCTGGCTCCTACAATGAGCAGTTCTTC	CASSLVSLASGSYNEQFF
.	TRBV7-8	.	TRBJ1-2	TGTGCCAGCAGCCCAGGGTGGGATGGCTACACCTTC	CASSPGWDGYTF
.	TRBV21-1	.	TRBJ2-2	TGTGCCAGCAGCAATGCCATTCCAAGGATAGCGGGAGGGGGTTTTGACCGAGGGACCGGGGAGCTGTTTTTT	CASSNAIPRIAGGGFDRGTGELFF
.	TRBV18	.	TRBJ1-5	TGTGCCAGCTCACCAGAGGCCTATCAGCCCCAGCATTTT	CASSPEAYQPQHF
few	TRBV14	TRBD1	TRBJ1-6	TGTGCCAGCAGCCAACCCGGGACAGGGAGTGATTCACCCCTCCACTTT	CASSQPGTGSDSPLHF
.	TRBV2	TRBD2	TRBJ2-5	TGTGCCAGCCAGGTAGAGCGGGAGGGAGAGACCCAGTACTTC	CASQVEREGETQYF
few	TRBV5-6	TRBD1	TRBJ2-3	TGTGCCAGCAGCCCGACAGGGGTTGGCACAGATACGCAGTATTTT	CASSPTGVGTDTQYF
.	TRBV18	.	TRBJ1-1	TGTGCCAGCTCACCACGGCGGGTGAAGTGGGCGAACACTGAAGCTTTCTTT	CASSPRRVKWANTEAFF
.	TRBV3-1/TRBV3-2	TRBD2	TRBJ2-3	TGTGCCAGCAGCCTGGGACTAGCTTCAGATACGCAGTATTTT	CASSLGLASDTQYF
few	TRBV24-1	.	TRBJ1-5	TGTGCCACCAGTGATATCAGGGTTGGTGACAATCAGCCCCAGCATTTT	CATSDIRVGDNQPQHF
.	TRBV28	TRBD2	TRBJ2-1	TGTGCCAGCACCACCACGGGGGGGGGAAGTACTTACAATGAGCAGTTCTTC	CASTTTGGGSTYNEQFF
.	TRBV6-2/TRBV6-3	.	TRBJ2-1	TGTGCCAGCAGTACAGGACGGAACAATGAGCAGTTCTTC	CASSTGRNNEQFF
.	TRBV11-2	.	TRBJ2-4	TGTGCCAGCACTCGACAAATAACCGCCAAAAACATTCAGTACTTC	CASTRQITAKNIQYF
.	TRBV27	TRBD1	TRBJ2-7	TGTGCCAGCAGTTTCGGGACAGGGACTTACGAGCAGTACTTC	CASSFGTGTYEQYF
.	TRBV18	TRBD2	TRBJ2-1	TGTGCCAGCTCACCACCTTCTTGCGGGGGGGGCAATGAGCAGTTCTTC	CASSPPSCGGGNEQFF
.	TRBV5-4	.	TRBJ2-7	TGTGCCAGCGGCATTCTCTCCTACGAGCAGTACTTC	CASGILSYEQYF
.	TRBV6-5	TRBD2	TRBJ2-7	TGTGCCAGCAGCGACCTACTAGCGGGACCCTACGAGCAGTACTTC	CASSDLLAGPYEQYF
once	TRBV6-5	.	TRBJ2-1	TGTGCCAGCAGTTCAACAGGGCTGGCGATCTACAATGAGCAGTTCTTC	CASSSTGLAIYNEQFF
few	TRBV27	TRBD1	TRBJ2-7	TGTGCCAGCAGTTTACGTAGGGGACAGGCAACCTACGAGCAGTACTTC	CASSLRRGQATYEQYF
.	TRBV28	TRBD2	TRBJ2-1	TGTGCCAGCAAAGGGACTAGCGGGAGTGGTGTGTACAATGAGCAGTTCTTC	CASKGTSGSGVYNEQFF
.	TRBV24-1	TRBD2	TRBJ2-1	TGTGCCACCAGTGATTTGAGGCTAGCGGACCGCAATGAGCAGTTCTTC	CATSDLRLADRNEQFF
.	TRBV15	.	TRBJ2-5	TGTGCCACCAGGTTAGGGAGCCGGGGAGAGACCCAGTACTTC	CATRLGSRGETQYF
.	TRBV18	.	TRBJ2-3	TGTGCCAGCTCACAAGGACAAACAGATACGCAGTATTTT	CASSQGQTDTQYF
.	TRBV9	TRBD2	TRBJ2-1	TGTGCCAGCAGCTTAGCGGCGCGGGAGCCCTACAATGAGCAGTTCTTC	CASSLAAREPYNEQFF
.	TRBV7-9	.	TRBJ1-2	TGTGCCAGCAGAAGCGGGCCTCAATATGGCTACACCTTC	CASRSGPQYGYTF
.	TRBV18	.	TRBJ1-2	TGTGCCAGCTCACCTACCAGGGTTTCGGAGTATGGCTACACCTTC	CASSPTRVSEYGYTF
once	TRBV27	TRBD2	TRBJ2-1	TGTGCCAGCACCGTACTAGCGGGAGGGCCAAATGAGCAGTTCTTC	CASTVLAGGPNEQFF
.	TRBV3-1/TRBV3-2	TRBD2	TRBJ2-1	TGTGCCAGCAGCCGACCCAGCGGGAGGGAGGCCTACAATGAGCAGTTCTTC	CASSRPSGREAYNEQFF
.	TRBV19	TRBD2	TRBJ2-5	TGTGCCAGTAGTCCCCGACTAGCGGGAGAGACCCAGTACTTC	CASSPRLAGETQYF
.	TRBV3-1/TRBV3-2	TRBD1	TRBJ2-7	TGTGCCAGCAGCCAAGCCGGGACAGGGGTTAACGAGCAGTACTTC	CASSQAGTGVNEQYF
.	TRBV5-4	.	TRBJ2-7	TGTGCCAGCAGCCCGGGGAGCGACTACGAGCAGTACTTC	CASSPGSDYEQYF
.	TRBV19	TRBD2	TRBJ2-1	TGTGCCAGTAGTATCGGGGCTAGCGGGAGGGCTGGTGAGCAGTTCTTC	CASSIGASGRAGEQFF
.	TRBV12-5	TRBD2	TRBJ2-2	TGTGCTAGTGGCCCCCCCGGGACTAGCGGGAGGGCCACCGGGGAGCTGTTTTTT	CASGPPGTSGRATGELFF
few	TRBV19	.	TRBJ2-1	TGTGCCAGTAGTATAGATAGGGGGATTGAGCAGTTCTTC	CASSIDRGIEQFF
.	TRBV14	TRBD2	TRBJ2-1	TGTGCCAGCAGATCAACTAGCGGGAGCTACAATGAGCAGTTCTTC	CASRSTSGSYNEQFF
.	TRBV28	TRBD1	TRBJ2-7	TGTGCCAGCAGTTTACCGGGACAGGGGACGTACGAGCAGTACTTC	CASSLPGQGTYEQYF
once	TRBV18	.	TRBJ1-2	TGTGCCAGCTCACCGTACTATACAGGTGCCCTAGGTAGCTATGGCTACACCTTC	CASSPYYTGALGSYGYTF
.	TRBV12-2	.	TRBJ2-7	TGTGCAAGTCGCTTAGCCCCGGGACTAGCGGCCTACGAGCAGTACTTC	CASRLAPGLAAYEQYF
.	TRBV20-1	.	TRBJ2-7	TGCAGTGCTAGTACAGGAGTACTCGGCTACGAGCAGTACTTC	CSASTGVLGYEQYF
.	TRBV5-1	TRBD1	TRBJ2-7	TGCGCCAGCAGCGCCGGGACAGGGCGCCCCTACGAGCAGTACTTC	CASSAGTGRPYEQYF
.	TRBV19	TRBD1	TRBJ2-6	TGTGCCAGTAGTATGGGACAGGGGATAGGAGGGGCCAACGTCCTGACTTTC	CASSMGQGIGGANVLTF
.	TRBV25-1	TRBD1	TRBJ2-5	TGTGCCAGCAGTGAATACACAGGGGCCCCAGAGACCCAGTACTTC	CASSEYTGAPETQYF
.	TRBV10-3	.	TRBJ2-5	TGTGCCATCAGGGCGAGTGCAGGGCTGAAAGAGACCCAGTACTTC	CAIRASAGLKETQYF
.	TRBV6-5	TRBD2	TRBJ2-3	TGTGCCAGCATGAGGCTAGCGGTTTCAGATACGCAGTATTTT	CASMRLAVSDTQYF
.	TRBV29-1	TRBD2	TRBJ2-2	TGCAGCGTCGTCCCCCGGGGAGGGACCGGGGAGCTGTTTTTT	CSVVPRGGTGELFF
once	TRBV5-4	TRBD1	TRBJ2-2	TGTGCCAGCAGCTTGGCGTCAGGGGGAACCGGGGAGCTGTTTTTT	CASSLASGGTGELFF
.	TRBV6-5	.	TRBJ2-7	TGTGCCAGCAGGGCTGGGACAACTAAGGACGAGCAGTACTTC	CASRAGTTKDEQYF